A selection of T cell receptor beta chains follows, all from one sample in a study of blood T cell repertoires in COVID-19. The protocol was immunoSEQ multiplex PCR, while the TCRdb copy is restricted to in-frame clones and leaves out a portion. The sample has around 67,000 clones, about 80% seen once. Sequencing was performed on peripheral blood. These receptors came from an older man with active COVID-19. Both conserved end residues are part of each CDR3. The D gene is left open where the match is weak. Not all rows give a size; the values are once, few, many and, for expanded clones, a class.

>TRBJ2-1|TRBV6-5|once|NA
CASSSPGLGYNEQFF
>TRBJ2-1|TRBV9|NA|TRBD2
CASSVSLAGTRGPYNEQFF
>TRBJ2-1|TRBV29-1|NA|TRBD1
CSVESAQGAVMSYNEQFF
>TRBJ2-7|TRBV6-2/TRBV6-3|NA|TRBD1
CASSSVPGQGRAYEQYF
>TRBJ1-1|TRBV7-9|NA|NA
CASSLESDTEAFF
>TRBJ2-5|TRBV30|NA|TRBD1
CAANRDSRTQYF
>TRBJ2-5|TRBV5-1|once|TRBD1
CASSLLTGLQHQTQYF
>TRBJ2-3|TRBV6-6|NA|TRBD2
CASSRSTSAGSDTQYF
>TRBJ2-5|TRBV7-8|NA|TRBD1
CASSPRQGHQETQYF
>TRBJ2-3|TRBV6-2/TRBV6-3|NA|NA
CASSKGTPDTQYF
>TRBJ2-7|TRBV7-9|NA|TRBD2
CASSIRTSSAHEQYF
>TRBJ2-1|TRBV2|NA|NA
CASSSSSYNEQFF
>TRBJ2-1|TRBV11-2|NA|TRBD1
CASSSTGGQIYNEQFF
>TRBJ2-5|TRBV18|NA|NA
CASCLGLGGQETQYF
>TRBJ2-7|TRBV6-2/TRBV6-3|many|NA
CASSYPLNEQYF
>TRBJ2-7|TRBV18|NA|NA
CASSLDSPPYEQYF
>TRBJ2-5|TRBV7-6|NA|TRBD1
CASSPGQKETQYF
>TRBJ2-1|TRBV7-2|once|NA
CASSSGGEQFF
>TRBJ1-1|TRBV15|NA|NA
CATSESPRGTGTEAFF
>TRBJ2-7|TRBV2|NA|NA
CASRRNLGGEQYF
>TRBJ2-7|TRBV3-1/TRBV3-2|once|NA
CATEGQQGYEQYF
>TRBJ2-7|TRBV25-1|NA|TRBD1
CASAGTGKTYEQYF
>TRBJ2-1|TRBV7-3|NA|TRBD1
CASSPLQHRYGTGGAYNEQFF
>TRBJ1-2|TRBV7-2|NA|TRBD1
CASSLARQGALGGYTF
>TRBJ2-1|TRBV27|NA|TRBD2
CASSSAGAGNEQFF
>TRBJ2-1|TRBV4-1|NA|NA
CASSQDIPGIYNEQFF
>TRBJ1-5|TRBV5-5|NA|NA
CASRGGMNQPQHF
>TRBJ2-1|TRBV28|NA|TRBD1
CASSPGGTGATSGEQFF
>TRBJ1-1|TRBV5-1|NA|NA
CASSLDGQKNTEAFF
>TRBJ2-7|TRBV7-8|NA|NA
CASSLGGDEQYF
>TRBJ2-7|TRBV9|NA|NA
CASSGGADERYEQYF
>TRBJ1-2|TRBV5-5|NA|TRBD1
CASRFGQGNYGYTF
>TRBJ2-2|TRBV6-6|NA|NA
CASSPRGRGANTGELFF
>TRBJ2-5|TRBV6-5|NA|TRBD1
CASRAQTGVVETQYF
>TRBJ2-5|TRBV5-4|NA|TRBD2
CASSASGGNPGRGQYF
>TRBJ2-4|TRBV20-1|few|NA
CSASLSSVGAKNIQYF
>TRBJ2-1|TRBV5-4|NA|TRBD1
CASSLEGAGSYNEQFF
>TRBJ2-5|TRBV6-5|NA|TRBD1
CASRNTGASETQYF
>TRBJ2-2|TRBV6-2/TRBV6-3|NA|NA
CASSYYRNTGELFF
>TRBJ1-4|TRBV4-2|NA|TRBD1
CASSSVPSAGGSEKLFF
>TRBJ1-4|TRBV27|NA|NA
CASSPMGGANEKLFF
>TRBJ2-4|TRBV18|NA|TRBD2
CASSPLSGRAAKNIQYF
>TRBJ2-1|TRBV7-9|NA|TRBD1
CASSGAGGFNEQFF
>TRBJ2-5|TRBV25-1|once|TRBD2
CASGTSGRRGTQYF
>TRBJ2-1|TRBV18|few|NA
CASSPGQGTHEQFF
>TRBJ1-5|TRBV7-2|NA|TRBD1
CASSMDRGQGQPQHF
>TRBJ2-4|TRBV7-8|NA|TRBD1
CASSPYKGTGGNIQYF
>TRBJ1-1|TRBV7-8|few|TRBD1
CASSLTGGTEAFF
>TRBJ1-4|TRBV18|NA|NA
CASSRQGYEKLFF
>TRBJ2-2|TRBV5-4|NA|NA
CASSLGDPGELFF
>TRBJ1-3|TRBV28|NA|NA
CASSPPTGSGNTIYF